These 9 T cell receptor beta chains were sequenced from one sample in a study of blood T cell repertoires in COVID-19. The method was immunoSEQ multiplex PCR; TCRdb's version includes in-frame clones alone and lacks a portion of them. Found here are over 130,000 clones, about 87% of them singletons; the top ten hold roughly 2.5%. Specimen: peripheral blood. These receptors were taken from a human donor with COVID-19, enrolled during active disease. The donor label of this sample is uncertain.

In its sample, this clone was seen a few times. The chain recombines TRBV29-1 with TRBJ1-2; D ambiguous. This CDR3 spans 12 amino acids. Trimming stripped 3 bases from V and 7 bases from J, with 12 bases between. CDR1 and CDR2 (germline): SQVTM, ANQGSEA. CDR3 sequence (DNA): TGCAGCGTTGAGGGCTCAAATGGTGGCTACACCTTC. Residues: CSVEGSNGGYTF.

The chain joins TRBV3-1 (or the pseudogene TRBV3-2) to TRBJ1-4; D unclear. In germline, CDR1 is LGHDT, CDR2 YNNKEL (reference sequence). The CDR3 totals 15 residues. V was cut by 5 bases and J by 0 bases, with 10 bases left in between. The CDR3: CASSAEDTTNEKLFF. The CDR3 bases are TGTGCCAGCAGCGCGGAGGATACAACTAATGAAAAACTGTTTTTT.

The V gene is TRBV27, the J gene TRBJ1-1; D is perhaps TRBD1 (5 bases). There are 15 residues in the CDR3. The germline CDR1 and CDR2 sequences are MNHEY and SMNVEV (reference sequence). Trimming removed 5 bases from V and 0 bases from J, with 13 bases in between. The CDR3 DNA reads TGTGCCAGCAGTCTCCGTACAGGAGTGAACACTGAAGCTTTCTTT. Protein sequence: CASSLRTGVNTEAFF.

This chain links TRBV7-6 with TRBJ2-1, with 9 bases aligning to TRBD2. The CDR3 runs to 16 residues. Trimming at V came to 5 bases and at J to 5 bases, leaving 10 bases not matched to a gene. The germline V gene encodes CDR1 SGHVS and CDR2 FNYEAQ. Written as DNA, the CDR3 is TGTGCCAGCAGCCGGGGGGCTAGCGGGACAAACAATGAGCAGTTCTTC. Amino acids: CASSRGASGTNNEQFF. Complete variable domain (other parts from reference TRBV7-6 and TRBJ2-1): GAGVSQSPRYKVTKRGQDVALRCDPISGHVSLYWYRQALGQGPEFLTYFNYEAQQDKSGLPNDRFSAERPEGSISTLTIQRTEQRDSAMYRCASSRGASGTNNEQFFGPGTRLTVL.

The chain combines TRBV27 with TRBJ1-2, with D unclear. V was trimmed by 10 bases and J by 6 bases, leaving 15 bases between them. The CDR3 extends over 12 amino acids. Per germline, CDR1 MNHEY and CDR2 SMNVEV (reference sequence). The CDR3 loop reads CATSGGSDGYTF. DNA for the CDR3: TGTGCCACCTCGGGAGGGTCGGATGGCTACACCTTC.

The chain employs TRBV3-1 (or the pseudogene TRBV3-2) and TRBJ2-3; 14 positions agree with TRBD2. The CDR3 is made up of 17 amino acids. Germline lookup yields CDR1 LGHDT and CDR2 YNNKEL (reference sequence). Losses at the gene ends were 2 bases for V and 7 bases for J; bases not matched to a gene: 8. In DNA form, the CDR3 reads TGTGCCAGCAGCCAACCCAGACTAGCGGGAGGGTTTAATACGCAGTATTTT. Translated, it gives CASSQPRLAGGFNTQYF.

V gene TRBV7-8 combines with J gene TRBJ2-7; possible D gene TRBD1, 5 bases. Germline V gives CDR1 SGHVS, CDR2 FQNEAQ. V lost 1 base and J 0 bases, leaving 10 bases between the germline ends. CDR3 size: 15 residues. The CDR3 nucleotides are TGTGCCAGCAGCTTAGTAACAGGATTCTCCTACGAGCAGTACTTC. It encodes CASSLVTGFSYEQYF.

The rearrangement uses TRBV24-1 and TRBJ2-1; the match to TRBD2 covers 7 bases. The CDR3 is 17 amino acids. After removal of 9 bases from V and 3 bases from J, the junction contained 16 bases not matched to a gene. The germline V gene has CDR1 KGHDR and CDR2 SFDVKD. The CDR3 nucleotides are TGTGCCACCGGCGAGCGGGGCTTCACGTGCTTCTACAATGAGCAGTTCTTC. Amino acids: CATGERGFTCFYNEQFF.

The chain has TRBV5-1 and TRBJ1-3; TRBD1 is a possible D gene (6 bases). This CDR3 is built from 14 residues. Germline V lookup: CDR1 SGHRS, CDR2 YFSETQ. Trimming pared 1 base from V and 4 bases from J, leaving 9 bases between. This chain's CDR3 is CASSLTGSGNTIYF. The CDR3 bases are TGCGCCAGCAGCTTGACAGGGTCCGGAAACACCATATATTTT.